Sequencing of this TCR beta chain was carried out in a study of T cells in Graves' hyperthyroidism and ophthalmopathy. Study-wide results and caveats: Appearing also in blood were most of the thyroid clonotypes expanded above 0.001.

CDR1 is WSHSY, CDR2 SAAADI, per germline. This CDR3 is 16 amino acids long. V was pared by 8 bases and J by 4 bases, with 10 bases of the junction left unmatched. This clonotype has just a few counts. What it recognizes is unknown. Using RNA transcripts as the source, TCR beta CDR3 regions were amplified. In the first-round RT-PCR of the TCR CDR3, the HTBI primer set was used. Each CDR3 protein is one row after TCRdb ran MiXCR on the multiplex PCR reads. Of 400,000 to 500,000 distinct CDR3 sequences in the sample, under 15% were seen once. Exclusion followed for patients with uncontrolled infection, other autoimmune disease, pregnancy or lactation. From approximately 9.3 ml of fresh peripheral blood, PBMCs were isolated.

The TCR comes from a woman in her late teens or twenties with Graves' hyperthyroidism. The rearrangement uses TRBV10-2 and TRBJ2-5; 13 nucleotides match TRBD2. The sequenced material came from blood. The CDR3 DNA sequence: TGCGCCAGCGGAACCGGGACTAGCGGGACGGGAGAGACCCAGTACTTC. It is translated as CASGTGTSGTGETQYF.